Listed below are T cell receptor beta chains from one sample, sequenced in a study of blood T cell repertoires in COVID-19. Measured with immunoSEQ multiplex PCR; TCRdb has only the in-frame clones, and not every one. Here the sample spans some 250,000 clones, roughly 90% being singletons. Sequencing was carried out using peripheral blood. All receptors derive from a woman under 40 with acute or convalescent COVID-19. Each CDR3 is given with its conserved first and last residue. Fields, in order: J gene, D gene, V gene, CDR3 length, clone size, CDR3 DNA, CDR3 protein. A D gene is named only where the DNA matches it firmly. The listing skips clone size in some rows; elsewhere it reads once, few, many or a size class.

j_call: TRBJ2-4; d_call: TRBD2; v_call: TRBV5-1; cdr3_length: 20; clone_size: few; cdr3_nt: TGCGCCAGCAGCTTGGAATCGGGACTAGCGGGAGGTGGGGTCAAAAACATTCAGTACTTC; cdr3_aa: CASSLESGLAGGGVKNIQYF
j_call: TRBJ2-1; d_call: .; v_call: TRBV7-9; cdr3_length: 17; clone_size: .; cdr3_nt: TGTGCCAGCAGCACCTCTCGCGGGACCCGCTCCTACAATGAGCAGTTCTTC; cdr3_aa: CASSTSRGTRSYNEQFF
j_call: TRBJ2-7; d_call: .; v_call: TRBV3-1/TRBV3-2; cdr3_length: 14; clone_size: .; cdr3_nt: TGTGCCAGCAGTCGACAGGTACGCTCCTACGAGCAGTACTTC; cdr3_aa: CASSRQVRSYEQYF
j_call: TRBJ2-1; d_call: .; v_call: TRBV7-2; cdr3_length: 14; clone_size: .; cdr3_nt: TGTGCCAGCAGCTTAGATTCAGGGATGATCGGGCAGTTCTTC; cdr3_aa: CASSLDSGMIGQFF
j_call: TRBJ2-2; d_call: .; v_call: TRBV3-1/TRBV3-2; cdr3_length: 12; clone_size: .; cdr3_nt: TGTGCCAGCAGCCAAGAATCCAGGGAGCTGTTTTTT; cdr3_aa: CASSQESRELFF
j_call: TRBJ2-7; d_call: .; v_call: TRBV5-1; cdr3_length: 15; clone_size: .; cdr3_nt: TGCGCCAGCACATTGAAACAAGACTCCCCGGGAGAGCAGTACTTC; cdr3_aa: CASTLKQDSPGEQYF
j_call: TRBJ2-5; d_call: TRBD1; v_call: TRBV30; cdr3_length: 15; clone_size: .; cdr3_nt: TGTGCCTGGAGCGTGGGACAGGGGACTCAAGAGACCCAGTACTTC; cdr3_aa: CAWSVGQGTQETQYF
j_call: TRBJ2-3; d_call: TRBD1; v_call: TRBV24-1; cdr3_length: 15; clone_size: .; cdr3_nt: TGTGCCACCAGTGATTTGCGGCAGGGGGCAGATACGCAGTATTTT; cdr3_aa: CATSDLRQGADTQYF
j_call: TRBJ2-3; d_call: .; v_call: TRBV11-2; cdr3_length: 15; clone_size: .; cdr3_nt: TGTGCCAGCAGCGCAAGGGGATGGAGCACAGATACGCAGTATTTT; cdr3_aa: CASSARGWSTDTQYF
j_call: TRBJ2-5; d_call: .; v_call: TRBV12-3/TRBV12-4; cdr3_length: 12; clone_size: .; cdr3_nt: TGTGCCAGCAGTCCCAGGGGTGAGACCCAGTACTTC; cdr3_aa: CASSPRGETQYF
j_call: TRBJ2-7; d_call: .; v_call: TRBV9; cdr3_length: 18; clone_size: .; cdr3_nt: TGTGCCAGCAGCCCCGGGGACCCTATGTCGGGAGCGGGCTACGAGCAGTACTTC; cdr3_aa: CASSPGDPMSGAGYEQYF
j_call: TRBJ2-3; d_call: TRBD1; v_call: TRBV5-4; cdr3_length: 15; clone_size: .; cdr3_nt: TGTGCCAGCAGCCTAGAAACCGACAGGGGGCGGACGCAGTATTTT; cdr3_aa: CASSLETDRGRTQYF
j_call: TRBJ2-3; d_call: TRBD2; v_call: TRBV27; cdr3_length: 17; clone_size: .; cdr3_nt: TGTGCCAGCAGGACGGCGGGAGGACGGGCTTACACAGATACGCAGTATTTT; cdr3_aa: CASRTAGGRAYTDTQYF